The T cell receptor beta chain under discussion was sequenced for a study of T cells in Graves' hyperthyroidism and ophthalmopathy. There are many counts of this clonotype. TCR beta CDR3 sequences were amplified from RNA transcripts. Initially, a first-round RT-PCR of the TCR CDR3 employed the HTBI primer set. TCRdb passed the multiplex PCR reads through MiXCR, listing each CDR3 protein once. The sample lists more than 500,000 distinct CDR3 sequences, around 16% seen once, with 25% to 35% in the top ten. PBMCs came from about 10 ml fresh peripheral blood. This clonotype was obtained from a woman aged 30 to 39 with Graves' ophthalmopathy. The sequenced sample was blood.

The CDR3 sequence: CASSREVQETQYF. CDR3 nucleotides: TGTGCCAGCAGCCGGGAGGTCCAAGAGACCCAGTACTTC. The V and J genes are TRBV12-3 or TRBV12-4 and TRBJ2-5; 7 bases map to TRBD2. The CDR3 has 13 residues. J was trimmed by 1 base and V by 6 bases; bases with no gene match: 2.